One TCR beta chain is described in this entry. This specimen belongs to a study of early T cells in non-severe SARS-CoV-2 infection. The V and J ends lost 0 bases and 2 bases, in that order; junction bases with no gene match: 6. The CDR3 spans 16 residues. CDR1 DFQATT and CDR2 SNEGSKA come from the germline V gene (reference sequence). Each cDNA molecule carried a unique molecular identifier. TCRdb re-called the 5' RACE reads through MiXCR, storing one row per CDR3 protein. The repertoire has about 83,000 distinct CDR3 sequences, over 13% of them found once; the top ten carry 3% to 3.5%. The sequencing sample was made of whole blood. The receptor was derived from an adult who was a healthcare worker with PCR-confirmed SARS-CoV-2 infection or an uninfected control (not recorded which). V usage is TRBV20-1 and J usage is TRBJ1-4; TRBD1 aligns across 7 bases. CDR3 in amino acids: CSARETGYLTNEKLFF. The DNA for the CDR3 is TGCAGTGCTAGAGAGACAGGGTACTTGACTAATGAAAAACTGTTTTTT.